This entry features one T cell receptor beta chain sequence. The data were taken from a study of blood T cell repertoires in COVID-19. Sequencing was performed with immunoSEQ multiplex PCR; in TCRdb, only in-frame clones are kept and a portion is missing. This table holds some 80,000 clones, 70% to 90% found once. The CDR3 runs 17 residues. The germline gives CDR1 SGHTA, CDR2 FQGNSA. Deletions cut 5 bases from V and 5 bases from J, with 24 bases between. This clonotype was sampled from a man in his fifties or sixties with COVID-19, enrolled during active disease. Sequencing used peripheral blood. The V gene is TRBV7-2, the J gene TRBJ2-5, with D unresolved. CDR3 sequence reads: CASSPPRGSLSSETQYF. Written as DNA, the CDR3 is TGTGCCAGCAGCCCCCCACGCGGCAGTTTAAGCTCGGAGACCCAGTACTTC.